This T cell receptor beta chain stems from a study of CD8 T cells in Susac syndrome. The TEMRA cells underwent FACS enrichment, while the CD8+ and CD4+ T cells underwent negative isolation. This clonotype was seen once. From germline, CDR1 is SGHTA and CDR2 FQGNSA. The ends lost 5 bases at V and 1 base at J; junction bases unmatched: 5. This CDR3 spans 15 amino acids. An input of about 0.45 to 1 ug of RNA was subjected to reverse transcription using random hexamers. TCRdb independently ran MiXCR on the immunoSEQ multiplex PCR reads; one entry per CDR3 protein. The sample holds around 180,000 distinct CDR3 sequences, about 94% seen once.

The chain joins TRBV7-2 to TRBJ1-3; TRBD1 agrees at 7 bases. The TCR was taken from a human donor with multiple sclerosis. Specimen: CD4+ T cells from PBMCs. CDR3 loop: CASSLTGQSGNTIYF. For the CDR3, the DNA is TGTGCCAGCAGCCTGACAGGGCAATCTGGAAACACCATATATTTT.